The 2 T cell receptor beta chains below were found in one sample sequenced in a study of lymphopenia after photon versus proton radiotherapy. Assay used: immunoSEQ multiplex PCR; TCRdb lists only in-frame clones, some missing. The table records approximately 22,000 clones, 85% of them present only once. This specimen consisted of peripheral blood, obtained from a patient treated with photon-based radiotherapy. The receptors were sampled from a man in his sixties with pancreatic cancer.

As for this clone: At one boundary the junction diverges from the germline segment, which might be a read error. This sequence joins TRBV29-1 and TRBJ2-1, with unresolved D. CDR1 and CDR2 (germline): SQVTM, ANQGSEA. The CDR3 is 11 residues long. The CDR3 DNA sequence: TGCAGCGTCGAAGACGCTGGTGAGCAGTTCTTC. Translated, it gives CSVEDAGEQFF.

The chain uses TRBV5-4 and TRBJ2-3; weak D call: TRBD1 (5 bases). This CDR3 is built from 13 residues. V was shortened by 5 bases and J by 4 bases, with 11 bases between the two germline ends. In germline, CDR1 is SGHNT, CDR2 YYREEE (reference sequence). DNA for the CDR3: TGTGCCAGCAGTCTGCAAGGGGCAGATACGCAGTATTTT. Encoded protein: CASSLQGADTQYF.